This record covers a single T cell receptor (beta chain). This clone was seen once. Its specific antigen is unknown. Base qualities are missing; no much larger clone stands one base away. The immunoSEQ Assay, a bias-controlled multiplex PCR, was used to amplify TCRbeta CDR3 regions from genomic DNA. The paper's data handling went like this. Nucleated cell counts per sample were estimated from amplification of reference gene primers within the assay. Sequence reads were collapsed and filtered to measure the absolute abundance of every unique TCRbeta CDR3 rearrangement. Productive Simpson clonality was computed per sample as the square root of Simpson's diversity index over productive rearrangements. Drawn from immuneACCESS, this table holds only the in-frame rearrangements with V and J called that TCRdb kept. Clones are partly lost; checked studies trace under half to an unresolved V gene and leave the rest unexplained. The V and J calls and clone size were taken over from that table, and D and trimming were inferred from the DNA. The sample table lists approximately 360,000 clones, 70% to 90% of them with a count of one. The ten largest clones capture 1.5% to 2% of the sample.

Participants in the prospective study were enrolled through a virtual design, were aged roughly 18 to 100 years, and lived in about 25 United States geographic areas. Cohort assignment in the prospective study relied on participant-reported clinical history from a screening survey and a study questionnaire. Each participant in the prospective study had whole blood, serum and a nasopharyngeal or oropharyngeal swab collected by mobile phlebotomists. Prospective study participants could optionally give additional blood draws and questionnaires over a roughly two-month period. Blood samples from the prospective study were shipped frozen or at room temperature prior to DNA extraction. Counted from cysteine to phenylalanine, this CDR3 has 15 amino acids. Only the CDR3 DNA stays, 45 bases, in frame from base 1. The junction carries 15 bases between V and J, which are trimmed by 2 bases and 5 bases respectively. The germline V gene encodes CDR1 PRHDT and CDR2 FYEKMQ (reference sequence).

The data originate from a study of blood T cell repertoires in COVID-19 (dated by TCRdb to between 2020 and 2021). For the study in its entirety: For ImmuneRACE Cohort 3, a participant was defined as recovered based on two consecutive negative NP/OP PCR tests, clearance by a healthcare professional, or resolution of symptoms. The collaborator samples originated in the United States, Italy and Spain and spanned the acute and convalescent phases of COVID-19. The repertoires were made available in a free public database intended to serve as a resource for research on the immune response to SARS-CoV-2. Samples came from the ongoing ImmuneRACE study (first 160 participants) plus 1,254 subjects from 6 global collaborators. The prospective study material was composed of cDNA or gDNA derived from T cells, B-cell-depleted T cells, or PBMCs. The dataset comprised deeply sampled blood TCRbeta repertoires from subjects exposed to, actively infected with, or recovered from COVID-19. HLA class I and class II types, where available, came from metadata supplied by the sample provider rather than from assay-based typing. Sample metadata almost always included a de-identified subject ID, COVID-19 status, age in years and sex.

General findings and caveats noted by the study authors: The amount of clinical and demographic metadata varied by source and participant and was provided uncurated.

The V and J segments used are TRBV13 and TRBJ1-1; D gene: possibly TRBD1, on 6 matching bases. What was sequenced was PBMCs or T cells enriched from blood (not recorded which). This clonotype was obtained from a man aged 40-49 years in a cohort exposed to, infected with or recovered from COVID-19 (not recorded which). The CDR3 reads as follows: CASSLTQGRGTEAFF. Here is the DNA: TGTGCCAGCAGCTTAACGCAGGGGCGAGGGACTGAAGCTTTCTTT.